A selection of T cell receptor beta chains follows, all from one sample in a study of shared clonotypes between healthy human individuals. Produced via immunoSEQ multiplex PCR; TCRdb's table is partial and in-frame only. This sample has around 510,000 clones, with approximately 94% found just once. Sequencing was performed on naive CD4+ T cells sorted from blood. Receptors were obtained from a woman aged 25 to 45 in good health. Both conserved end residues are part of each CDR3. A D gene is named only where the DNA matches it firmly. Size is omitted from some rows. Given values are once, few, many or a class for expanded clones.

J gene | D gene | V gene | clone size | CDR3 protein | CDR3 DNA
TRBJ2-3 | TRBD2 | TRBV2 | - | CASSETSGSSDRTDTQYF | TGTGCCAGCAGTGAAACTAGCGGGAGTTCTGATCGCACAGATACGCAGTATTTT
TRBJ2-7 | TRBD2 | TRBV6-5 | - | CASSLSGGPNYEQYF | TGTGCCAGCAGCTTAAGCGGGGGCCCAAACTACGAGCAGTACTTC
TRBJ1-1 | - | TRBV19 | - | CASSMPRMNTEAFF | TGTGCCAGTAGTATGCCCCGGATGAACACTGAAGCTTTCTTT
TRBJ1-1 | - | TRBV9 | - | CASSIRQDTEAFF | TGTGCCAGCAGCATTAGACAGGACACTGAAGCTTTCTTT
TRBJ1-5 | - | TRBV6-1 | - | CASSVDRGTSYSNQPQHF | TGTGCCAGCAGTGTGGACAGAGGTACCTCTTATAGCAATCAGCCCCAGCATTTT
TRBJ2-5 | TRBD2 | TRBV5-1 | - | CASGKSGRARETQYF | TGCGCCAGCGGCAAAAGCGGGAGGGCCCGGGAGACCCAGTACTTC
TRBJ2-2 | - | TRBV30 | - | CAWSVQVSGELFF | TGTGCCTGGAGTGTACAAGTATCCGGGGAGCTGTTTTTT
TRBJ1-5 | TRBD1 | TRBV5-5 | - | CASSSTGGNQPQHF | TGTGCCAGCAGCTCGACAGGGGGTAATCAGCCCCAGCATTTT
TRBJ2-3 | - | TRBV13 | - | CASSLVRDSSTDTQYF | TGTGCCAGCAGCTTAGTTAGGGATTCAAGCACAGATACGCAGTATTTT
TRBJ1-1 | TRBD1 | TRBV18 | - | CASSPPPGTGITRGVEAFF | TGTGCCAGCTCACCTCCTCCCGGGACAGGGATCACCCGCGGAGTTGAAGCTTTCTTT
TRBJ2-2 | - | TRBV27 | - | CAVGLRNTGELFF | TGTGCAGTGGGACTTCGGAACACCGGGGAGCTGTTTTTT
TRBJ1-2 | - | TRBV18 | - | CASSPRGQDNYGYTF | TGTGCCAGCTCACCCCGCGGGCAGGATAACTATGGCTACACCTTC
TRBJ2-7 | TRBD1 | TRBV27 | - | CASSLLARDRDRGPEQYF | TGTGCCAGCAGTTTATTGGCCCGGGACCGGGACAGGGGGCCCGAGCAGTACTTC
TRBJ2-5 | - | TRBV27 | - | CASARAADGGRETQYF | TGTGCCAGCGCCCGGGCTGCTGATGGGGGACGAGAGACCCAGTACTTC
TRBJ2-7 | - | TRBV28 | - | CASTSPQPYEQYF | TGTGCCAGCACTAGCCCACAGCCTTACGAGCAGTACTTC
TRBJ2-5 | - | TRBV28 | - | CASSFGGIPSETQYF | TGTGCCAGCAGTTTTGGAGGGATTCCTTCGGAGACCCAGTACTTC
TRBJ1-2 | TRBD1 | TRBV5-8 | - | CASSPGQGGYGYTF | TGTGCCAGCAGCCCGGGACAGGGAGGCTATGGCTACACCTTC
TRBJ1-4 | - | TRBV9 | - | CASSPGAGTTNEKLFF | TGTGCCAGCAGCCCTGGGGCAGGGACTACTAATGAAAAACTGTTTTTT
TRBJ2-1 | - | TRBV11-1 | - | CATSRAGAHNEQFF | TGTGCCACCTCCCGGGCAGGGGCGCACAATGAGCAGTTCTTC
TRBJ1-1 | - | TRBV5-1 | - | CASSLEQGNEAFF | TGCGCCAGCAGCTTGGAACAGGGTAATGAAGCTTTCTTT
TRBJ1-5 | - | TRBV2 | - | CASRRTRGLNQPQHF | TGTGCCAGCAGAAGAACGCGGGGGCTAAATCAGCCCCAGCATTTT
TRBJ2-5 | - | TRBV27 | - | CASSLWRTSQETQYF | TGTGCCAGCAGTTTATGGCGGACAAGTCAAGAGACCCAGTACTTC
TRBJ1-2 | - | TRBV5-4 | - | CASSSGQRLGGYTF | TGTGCCAGCAGTTCAGGACAGAGGTTGGGCGGCTACACCTTC
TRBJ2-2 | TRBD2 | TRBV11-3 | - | CASSSRGGANTGELFF | TGTGCCAGCAGCTCGCGGGGAGGGGCAAACACCGGGGAGCTGTTTTTT
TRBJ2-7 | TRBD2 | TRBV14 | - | CASSPGYSGTSYEQYF | TGTGCCAGCAGCCCTGGATATAGCGGGACGTCCTACGAGCAGTACTTC
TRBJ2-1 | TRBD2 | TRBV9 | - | CASSVGGGSYNEQFF | TGTGCCAGCAGCGTAGGGGGCGGGAGCTACAATGAGCAGTTCTTC
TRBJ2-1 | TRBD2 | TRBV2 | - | CASSPLSGRSYNEQFF | TGTGCCAGCAGTCCGCTTAGCGGGAGATCCTACAATGAGCAGTTCTTC
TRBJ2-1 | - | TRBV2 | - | CASRDSLYVNEQFF | TGTGCCAGCAGAGATAGCCTTTATGTCAATGAGCAGTTCTTC
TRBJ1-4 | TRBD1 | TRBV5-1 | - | CASSSGTGGYEKLFF | TGCGCCAGCAGCTCCGGGACAGGGGGCTATGAAAAACTGTTTTTT
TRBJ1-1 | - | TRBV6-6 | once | CASSYSISPVAEAFF | TGTGCCAGCAGTTACTCGATTTCGCCCGTTGCTGAAGCTTTCTTT
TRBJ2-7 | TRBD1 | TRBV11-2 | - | CASSFRPTGFGLYEQYF | TGTGCCAGCAGCTTTCGACCGACAGGGTTTGGTCTCTACGAGCAGTACTTC
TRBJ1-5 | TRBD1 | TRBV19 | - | CASSIRGRQPQHF | TGTGCCAGTAGTATCAGGGGGCGGCAGCCCCAGCATTTT
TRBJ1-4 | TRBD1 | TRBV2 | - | CASRPDRGTNEKLFF | TGTGCCAGCAGGCCGGACAGGGGAACTAATGAAAAACTGTTTTTT
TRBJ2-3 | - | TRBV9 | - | CASSVDGELTDTQYF | TGTGCCAGCAGCGTAGACGGGGAGTTAACAGATACGCAGTATTTT
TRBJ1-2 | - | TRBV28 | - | CASSLSRGVGYYGYTF | TGTGCCAGCAGTTTAAGTCGGGGGGTCGGGTACTATGGCTACACCTTC
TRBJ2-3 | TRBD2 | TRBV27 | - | CATQMLAGPRDTQYF | TGTGCCACCCAGATGCTAGCGGGACCCAGAGATACGCAGTATTTT
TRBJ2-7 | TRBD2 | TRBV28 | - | CASSQGGGRASYEQYF | TGTGCCAGCAGCCAAGGGGGCGGGAGGGCCTCCTACGAGCAGTACTTC
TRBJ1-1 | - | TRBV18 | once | CASGLGMNTEAFF | TGTGCCAGCGGACTAGGCATGAACACTGAAGCTTTCTTT
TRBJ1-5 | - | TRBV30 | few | CAWSSRGDQPQHF | TGTGCCTGGAGTTCCCGAGGGGATCAGCCCCAGCATTTT
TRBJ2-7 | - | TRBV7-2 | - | CASSLGRSYEQYF | TGTGCCAGCAGCTTAGGGCGGTCCTACGAGCAGTACTTC